This TCR beta chain was identified during a study of blood T cell repertoires in COVID-19. Sequenced by immunoSEQ multiplex PCR; TCRdb stores in-frame clones only, minus some. This table has fewer than 500,000 clones, roughly 85% appearing once. Enrollees, roughly 18 to 95 years old, lived in around 23 US areas. Assignments of participants to cohorts depended upon their own reported clinical history. The count of this clone is one. The sequence derives from a woman between 18 and 29 years old with acute COVID-19. Sequenced input: PBMCs or T cells enriched from blood (not recorded which).

CDR3 in DNA: TGTGCCAGCAGCCCGGATCGGGGAAGCTGTTGCAATCAGCCCCAGCATTTT. It yields the protein CASSPDRGSCCNQPQHF. The chain recombines TRBV7-3 with TRBJ1-5; no definite D call. Trimming removed 5 bases at V and 2 bases at J, with 19 bases between. Germline CDR1 reads SGHTA; CDR2 reads FQGTGA. The CDR3 extends over 17 amino acids. Full variable domain (remainder filled in from reference TRBV7-3 and TRBJ1-5): GAGVSQTPSNKVTEKGKYVELRCDPISGHTALYWYRQSLGQGPEFLIYFQGTGAADDSGLPNDRFFAVRPEGSVSTLKIQRTERGDSAVYLCASSPDRGSCCNQPQHFGDGTRLSIL.